This T cell receptor beta chain comes out of a study of response to subunit inactivated influenza vaccine (dated by TCRdb to 2016 to 2018). In the study overall: Deep quantitative T cell receptor repertoire profiling was used in the study to track responses to a trivalent subunit inactivated influenza vaccine. Points the paper makes about the study in general: The authors proposed that each seasonal influenza vaccination may bring in only a limited number of new T cells.

This clonotype was picked up a small number of times. The target of this receptor is not known. Base-call qualities are not available, and no considerably larger clone is one nucleotide away. Looking up the germline V gene (reference sequence) yields CDR1 DFQATT and CDR2 SNEGSKA. From the cysteine through the phenylalanine, the CDR3 covers 12 amino acids. Of all the DNA, just the CDR3 is kept, 36 bases in frame from base 1. The junction carries 16 bases between V and J, which are trimmed by 6 bases and 10 bases respectively. Library construction relied on RT-PCR. Reads for this sample came from an Illumina HiSeq 2500. TCRdb reprocessing: public reads trimmed at Q25 with fastp, clones called with MiXCR, in-frame beta chains kept. Identical CDR3 protein sequences are pooled into one entry, listed with their most common genes and DNA. This sample gives about 800,000 distinct CDR3 sequences in total; 21% of them show up just once. About 9.4% of the sample rests with the top ten.

The input for sequencing was PBMCs from blood, taken around 5 days after vaccination. The sequence is built from TRBV20-1 and TRBJ2-1; matching of 6 bases hints at TRBD2 as the D gene. This TCR was recovered from a man in his fifties who received an inactivated influenza vaccine. Donor details come from another sample of the same person, matched by shared clones. CDR3 loop: CSARDSLEEQFF. The DNA sequence reads TGCAGTGCCCGGGACTCATTGGAGGAGCAGTTCTTC.